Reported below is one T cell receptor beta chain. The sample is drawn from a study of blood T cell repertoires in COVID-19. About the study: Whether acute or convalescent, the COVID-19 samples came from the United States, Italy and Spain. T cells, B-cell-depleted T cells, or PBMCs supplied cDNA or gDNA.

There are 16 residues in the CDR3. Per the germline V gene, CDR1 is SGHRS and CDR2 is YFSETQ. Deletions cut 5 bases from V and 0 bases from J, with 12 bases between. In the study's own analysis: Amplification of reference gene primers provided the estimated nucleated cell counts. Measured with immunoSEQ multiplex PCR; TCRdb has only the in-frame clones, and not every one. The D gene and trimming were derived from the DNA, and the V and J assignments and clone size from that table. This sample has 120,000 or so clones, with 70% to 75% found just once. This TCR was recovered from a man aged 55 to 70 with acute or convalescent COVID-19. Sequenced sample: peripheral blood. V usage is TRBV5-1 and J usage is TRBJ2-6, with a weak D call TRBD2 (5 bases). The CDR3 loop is CASSLSGNSGANVLTF. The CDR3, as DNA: TGCGCCAGCAGTTTGTCGGGAAACTCTGGGGCCAACGTCCTGACTTTC. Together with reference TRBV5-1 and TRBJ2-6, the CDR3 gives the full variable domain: KAGVTQTPRYLIKTRGQQVTLSCSPISGHRSVSWYQQTPGQGLQFLFEYFSETQRNKGNFPGRFSGRQFSNSRSEMNVSTLELGDSALYLCASSLSGNSGANVLTFGAGSRLTVL.